The 20 T cell receptor beta chains listed next were all sequenced from one sample in a study of OX40 agonist ivuxolimab in advanced cancers. Sequenced by immunoSEQ multiplex PCR; TCRdb stores in-frame clones only, minus some. The sample has about 18,000 clones, about 70% seen once. The specimen comprised CD4+ or CD8+ T cells sorted from blood, sampled in a trial of the OX40 agonist ivuxolimab. These receptors all come from an adult with an advanced solid tumor such as melanoma, head and neck, liver or kidney cancer.

Within the sample, this clone is medium-sized. The chain links TRBV29-1 to TRBJ2-3, with 11 positions matching TRBD2. CDR3 size: 15 residues. The V gene end was trimmed by 8 bases and the J gene end by 3 bases; junction bases not matched to a gene: 10. Germline assignment: CDR1 SQVTM and CDR2 ANQGSEA. The DNA of the CDR3 is TGCAGCATTACTAGCGGGAGTTATGGGACAGATACGCAGTATTTT. Amino acid sequence: CSITSGSYGTDTQYF.

The sample holds a few counts of this clone. The chain couples TRBV6-4 to TRBJ2-1; TRBD1 matches 11 bases. CDR1 is MRHNA and CDR2 is SNTAGT in the germline V gene. The CDR3 has 14 amino acids. The V segment lost 7 bases and the J segment 7 bases; nucleotides outside the gene matches: 6. CDR3 coding DNA: TGTGCCAGCACAGGACAGGGGGCCACAAATGAGCAGTTCTTC. Protein: CASTGQGATNEQFF.

This chain uses TRBV6-5 with TRBJ1-3; TRBD1 is a possible D gene (6 bases). The CDR3 runs to 16 residues. The V and J ends lost 0 bases and 3 bases respectively, with 12 bases between them. CDR1 MNHEY and CDR2 SVGAGI come from the germline V gene. CDR3 DNA sequence: TGTGCCAGCAGTTACTCAGTCAGGGGTATTGGAAACACCATATATTTT. Protein: CASSYSVRGIGNTIYF.

This chain connects TRBV6-5 to TRBJ2-1; 10 nucleotides align to TRBD2. Germline V gene data show CDR1 as MNHEY and CDR2 as SVGAGI. This CDR3 region has 15 residues. V trimming: 4 bases; J trimming: 8 bases; junction bases outside the gene matches: 8. The CDR3 protein is CASSSHTSGMDEQFF. Here the CDR3 DNA reads TGTGCCAGCAGTTCCCATACTAGCGGGATGGATGAGCAGTTCTTC.

The chain employs TRBV4-3 and TRBJ2-2; D is unclear. This CDR3 is 12 amino acids long. Germline assignment: CDR1 LGHNA and CDR2 YSLEER. V was trimmed by 4 bases and J by 6 bases, leaving 6 bases between them. The CDR3 DNA is TGCGCCAGCAGCCGTTCGGCCGGGGAGCTGTTTTTT. This sequence encodes CASSRSAGELFF.

The chain recombines TRBV19 with TRBJ2-1, with 10 bases aligning to TRBD2. The ends lost 4 bases at V and 8 bases at J; junction bases unmatched: 8. Germline-derived CDR1 and CDR2 are LNHDA and SQIVND (reference sequence). This CDR3 has 15 residues. CDR3 nucleotide sequence: TGTGCCAGTAGTAAACTAGCGGGAAGCATCTATGAGCAGTTCTTC. This translates into CASSKLAGSIYEQFF. The full variable domain, in which reference TRBV19 and TRBJ2-1 provide the parts outside the CDR3, is DGGITQSPKYLFRKEGQNVTLSCEQNLNHDAMYWYRQDPGQGLRLIYYSQIVNDFQKGDIAEGYSVSREKKESFPLTVTSAQKNPTAFYLCASSKLAGSIYEQFFGPGTRLTVL.

The V and J genes are TRBV11-2 and TRBJ1-2; D is uncertain. The CDR3 sequence is 11 residues long. V lost 6 bases and J 8 bases, leaving 10 bases between the germline ends. Germline V gene sequence: CDR1 SGHAT, CDR2 FQNNGV. The CDR3 DNA reads TGTGCCAGCAGTGATTTTAGGGGCTACACCTTC. This codes for CASSDFRGYTF.

The V and J genes are TRBV5-1 and TRBJ2-7; D remains unclear. The ends were cut back, 0 bases at V and 1 base at J, with 8 bases in the middle. Germline CDR1 is SGHRS and CDR2 is YFSETQ. The CDR3 is 14 residues long. CDR3 region: CASSLGLGSYEQYF. The DNA for the CDR3 is TGCGCCAGCAGCTTGGGGCTGGGATCCTACGAGCAGTACTTC.

This clone turned up a few times. This rearrangement joins TRBV6-1 to TRBJ2-7, with 8 positions matching TRBD2. There are 16 residues in the CDR3. Germline CDR1 MNHNS, CDR2 SASEGT. Trimming at V came to 0 bases and at J to 4 bases, leaving 8 bases not matched to a gene. CDR3 sequence (DNA): TGTGCCAGCAGTGAAGCGATAAGCGGGAGTAGATACGAGCAGTACTTC. Translation gives CASSEAISGSRYEQYF.

J is TRBJ2-7 and V is TRBV19; the D gene is possibly TRBD2 (6 bases). The CDR3 contains 14 residues. CDR1 is LNHDA and CDR2 is SQIVND in the germline V gene (reference sequence). With 3 bases removed from V and 2 bases from J, the gap between germline ends came to 11 bases. The DNA for the CDR3 is TGTGCCAGTAGTATGGTGGGCGGGACCTACGAGCAGTACTTC. Its translation: CASSMVGGTYEQYF.

This clone has more than one count but fewer than ten. CDR3 loop: CASKREGFGANVLTF. CDR3 DNA: TGTGCCAGCAAGCGGGAGGGCTTTGGGGCCAACGTCCTGACTTTC. This chain uses TRBV2 with TRBJ2-6; TRBD2 aligns across 10 bases. Germline V CDR1 and CDR2: SNHLY, FYNNEI. The ends lost 7 bases at V and 3 bases at J; junction bases unmatched: 3. This CDR3 region has 15 residues.

This clone came up a few times. The chain combines TRBV28 with TRBJ2-7; TRBD1 agrees at 10 bases. V shed 4 bases and J 3 bases; nucleotides not matched to a gene: 6. Germline V CDR1 and CDR2: MDHEN, SYDVKM. The CDR3 contains 15 residues. The CDR3 DNA follows: TGTGCCAGCAGTTCTTTTGACAGGGGGCTCTACGAGCAGTACTTC. Translating gives CASSSFDRGLYEQYF. The full variable domain, rest sourced from reference TRBV28 and TRBJ2-7, is DVKVTQSSRYLVKRTGEKVFLECVQDMDHENMFWYRQDPGLGLRLIYFSYDVKMKEKGDIPEGYSVSREKKERFSLILESASTNQTSMYLCASSSFDRGLYEQYFGPGTRLTVT.

The genes are TRBV27 and TRBJ2-1, with 13 bases matching TRBD2. The CDR3 runs to 18 residues. V was pared by 5 bases and J by 1 base, with 8 bases of the junction left unmatched. Germline V gene data show CDR1 as MNHEY and CDR2 as SMNVEV (reference sequence). CDR3 amino acids: CASSLLGLAGDSYNEQFF. For the CDR3, the DNA is TGTGCCAGCAGTCTCCTCGGACTAGCGGGAGATTCCTACAATGAGCAGTTCTTC.

In its sample, this clone was seen a few times. The V call is TRBV28, the J call TRBJ1-2, with no clear D. Trimming left V 4 bases short and J 8 bases short, with 20 bases between. This CDR3 has 15 amino acids. Germline values: CDR1 MDHEN, CDR2 SYDVKM. The CDR3 sequence: CASSSLLRTWEGYTF. The CDR3 nucleotides read TGTGCCAGCAGTTCCCTCCTGCGCACCTGGGAAGGCTACACCTTC.

The chain links TRBV28 to TRBJ1-5; D call uncertain. The CDR3 is made up of 14 amino acids. V lost 6 bases, J lost 5 bases, and 14 bases lay in between. CDR1 MDHEN and CDR2 SYDVKM come from the germline V gene. The CDR3 DNA sequence: TGTGCCAGCAGGACGGACGTGGGTTATCAGCCCCAGCATTTT. Encoded protein: CASRTDVGYQPQHF.

The rearrangement uses TRBV4-1 and TRBJ2-7; 9 positions match TRBD1. The CDR3 extends over 14 amino acids. The germline gives CDR1 MGHRA, CDR2 YSYEKL. V gave up 1 base and J gave up 6 bases; unmatched junction bases: 4. The CDR3 coding sequence is TGCGCCAGCAGCCAAGTCCTGACAGGGGGCGAGCAGTACTTC. Translated: CASSQVLTGGEQYF.

This chain connects TRBV7-9 to TRBJ2-3, with TRBD1 matching over 7 bases. With V trimmed by 2 bases and J by 2 bases, 7 bases remained unmatched. The length of the CDR3 is 16 residues. Germline CDR1 SEHNR, CDR2 FQNEAQ (reference sequence). This chain's CDR3 is CASSLTSGGYTDTQYF. The CDR3 DNA sequence: TGTGCCAGCAGCTTAACTTCAGGGGGATACACAGATACGCAGTATTTT.

This clone was counted a few times. The chain joins TRBV4-1 to TRBJ1-3; TRBD1 is a possible D gene (5 bases). CDR1 and CDR2 (germline): MGHRA, YSYEKL. Trimming removed 0 bases at V and 2 bases at J, with 5 bases between. The CDR3 has 14 residues. As DNA, the CDR3 is TGCGCCAGCAGCCAAGAAGGGGCTGGAAACACCATATATTTT. Amino acids: CASSQEGAGNTIYF.

V and J are TRBV5-1 and TRBJ2-7; 7 bases fit TRBD2. Germline lookup yields CDR1 SGHRS and CDR2 YFSETQ. Trimming cost V 3 bases and J 5 bases; bases outside gene matches: 8. There are 14 residues in the CDR3. The CDR3 reads CASSSDGGSNEQYF. The DNA for the CDR3 is TGCGCCAGCAGCTCAGACGGGGGGTCTAACGAGCAGTACTTC.

The chain uses TRBV7-9 and TRBJ2-7; TRBD2 matches 7 bases. This CDR3 is built from 13 residues. Germline-derived CDR1 and CDR2 are SEHNR and FQNEAQ (reference sequence). V was clipped by 7 bases and J by 7 bases; unmatched bases: 10. CDR3 in DNA: TGTGCCAGCAAGGGTAGCCCAGCGGGGGAGCAGTACTTC. Its translation: CASKGSPAGEQYF.